Shown below are 14 T cell receptor beta chains from a single sample sequenced in a study of graft-versus-host responses after intestinal transplantation. Their antigens are not known. TCRdb keeps only in-frame clones here, not all; method: immunoSEQ multiplex PCR. The table lists about 82,000 clones, less than 95% of them singletons, with just under 0.35% in the top ten. Material: unstimulated CD4+ T cells sorted from spleen or lymph node cells, obtained before transplant. These receptors originate from a human donor who was the organ donor for an intestinal transplant.

With respect to this clone: Other DNA sequences in this sample translate to the same CDR3. The chain links TRBV10-3 to TRBJ1-1; 8 nucleotides agree with TRBD1. Unmatched junction bases numbered 3, after V lost 4 bases and J lost 2 bases. This CDR3 has 14 amino acids. From germline, CDR1 is ENHRY and CDR2 SYGVKD. CDR3 in amino acids: CAISVQGANTEAFF. In DNA, the CDR3 is TGTGCCATCAGTGTGCAGGGGGCAAACACTGAAGCTTTCTTT.

V is TRBV30 and J is TRBJ2-7, with 10 nucleotides matching TRBD2. The CDR3 runs 15 residues. With V trimmed by 2 bases and J by 5 bases, 9 bases remained unmatched. Per germline, CDR1 GTSNPN and CDR2 SVGIG (reference sequence). The CDR3 DNA is TGTGCCTGGAGTCGAGCTAGCGGGAGTGTAGACGAGCAGTACTTC. This gives the protein CAWSRASGSVDEQYF. Using reference TRBV30 and TRBJ2-7 for the parts outside the CDR3, the full variable domain is SQTIHQWPATLVQPVGSPLSLECTVEGTSNPNLYWYRQAAGRGLQLLFYSVGIGQISSEVPQNLSASRPQDRQFILSSKKLLLSDSGFYLCAWSRASGSVDEQYFGPGTRLTVT.

This chain joins TRBV5-1 and TRBJ2-3; 14 positions match TRBD2. The V segment lost 4 bases and the J segment 2 bases; nucleotides outside the gene matches: 15. The length of the CDR3 is 20 residues. Germline CDR1 SGHRS, CDR2 YFSETQ. The chain's CDR3 is CASSPSPTSGRAVHTDTQYF. The CDR3 nucleotides read TGCGCCAGCAGCCCCTCCCCGACTAGCGGGAGGGCCGTTCACACAGATACGCAGTATTTT.

This clone was detected once. For the CDR3, the DNA is TGTGCCAGCAGACGCCCCCCCGGGACAGGGTACTATCGCGAGCAGTACTTC. It is translated as CASRRPPGTGYYREQYF. The chain recombines TRBV28 with TRBJ2-7; 9 nucleotides align to TRBD1. The CDR3 runs 17 residues. The germline gives CDR1 MDHEN, CDR2 SYDVKM. The V gene end was trimmed by 6 bases and the J gene end by 6 bases; junction bases not matched to a gene: 18.

V is TRBV10-1 and J is TRBJ2-3; D gene unclear. Germline CDR1 is WNHNN and CDR2 is SYGVQD (reference sequence). The CDR3 spans 13 residues. The V and J ends lost 4 bases and 6 bases respectively, with 11 bases between them. In nucleotides, the CDR3 is TGCGCCAGCAGTGCGTTTCTGAGGGATACGCAGTATTTT. It translates to CASSAFLRDTQYF.

The chain joins TRBV6-4 to TRBJ1-2; D is unresolved. The germline CDR1 and CDR2 sequences are MRHNA and SNTAGT. Trimming cost V 0 bases and J 6 bases, with 17 bases left between them. This CDR3 region has 16 residues. CDR3: CASSDSVRRPPDGYTF. In DNA, the CDR3 is TGTGCCAGCAGTGACTCTGTTAGGAGACCTCCCGATGGCTACACCTTC.

The chain combines TRBV30 with TRBJ2-7, with D perhaps TRBD1 (5 bases). The CDR3 consists of 13 residues. CDR1 GTSNPN and CDR2 SVGIG come from the germline V gene (reference sequence). Between the trimmed V and J ends, which lost 1 base and 1 base, there was a span of 8 bases. The CDR3 is CAWSAGFSYEQYF. The CDR3 nucleotides read TGTGCCTGGAGTGCAGGGTTTTCCTACGAGCAGTACTTC.

The V and J genes are TRBV29-1 and TRBJ2-3; D gene uncertain. Trimming left V 3 bases short and J 0 bases short, with 4 bases between. This CDR3 contains 12 residues. Germline CDR1 and CDR2: SQVTM and ANQGSEA. The CDR3 loop reads CSVDLSTDTQYF. CDR3 in DNA: TGCAGCGTTGACCTCAGCACAGATACGCAGTATTTT.

The rearrangement links TRBV30 to TRBJ2-1; no firm D call. In germline, CDR1 is GTSNPN, CDR2 SVGIG (reference sequence). The CDR3 covers 14 residues. The V and J ends lost 4 bases and 0 bases respectively, with 10 bases between them. The CDR3 reads CAWTPLSSYNEQFF. CDR3 in DNA: TGTGCCTGGACACCCCTAAGCTCCTACAATGAGCAGTTCTTC.

This CDR3 is CASSLERNTIYF. CDR3 DNA sequence: TGTGCCAGCAGCTTAGAGCGAAACACCATATATTTT. V is TRBV13 and J is TRBJ1-3, with D uncertain. This CDR3 is 12 amino acids long. Germline CDR1 PRHDT, CDR2 FYEKMQ (reference sequence). Trimming took 1 base from V and 5 from J, leaving 3 bases between them.

The CDR3 here is CATSRDHRQGRGEQYF. CDR3 DNA sequence: TGTGCCACCAGCAGAGATCATAGACAGGGGAGAGGCGAGCAGTACTTC. The chain is built from TRBV15 and TRBJ2-7, with 8 positions matching TRBD1. V lost 0 bases and J lost 6; bases outside the gene matches: 10. The CDR3 has 16 residues. Germline-derived CDR1 and CDR2 are LNHNV and YYDKDF (reference sequence). Variable domain in full (rest from reference TRBV15 and TRBJ2-7): DAMVIQNPRYQVTQFGKPVTLSCSQTLNHNVMYWYQQKSSQAPKLLFHYYDKDFNNEADTPDNFQSRRPNTSFCFLDIRSPGLGDTAMYLCATSRDHRQGRGEQYFGPGTRLTVT.

The chain combines TRBV30 with TRBJ2-7; tentatively, D is TRBD2 (5 bases). V was cut by 0 bases and J by 3 bases, with 6 bases left in between. This CDR3 has 12 amino acids. Germline values: CDR1 GTSNPN, CDR2 SVGIG (reference sequence). The DNA of the CDR3 is TGTGCCTGGAGTGTACTAGGCTACGAGCAGTACTTC. This gives the protein CAWSVLGYEQYF.

The V gene is TRBV11-1, the J gene TRBJ2-1; 7 positions agree with TRBD2. CDR1 and CDR2 from the germline V gene are SGHAT and FQDESV (reference sequence). This CDR3 has 16 residues. Trimming removed 5 bases from V and 3 bases from J; junction bases left unmatched: 10. CDR3 protein: CASSPQSGGGYNEQFF. DNA of the CDR3: TGTGCCAGCAGCCCCCAATCGGGGGGTGGCTACAATGAGCAGTTCTTC.

The rearrangement uses TRBV9 and TRBJ1-2; D possibly corresponds to TRBD1 (6 bases). Germline lookup yields CDR1 SGDLS and CDR2 YYNGEE. V was shortened by 4 bases and J by 4 bases, with 8 bases between the two germline ends. The CDR3 sequence is 12 residues long. The CDR3 DNA is TGTGCCAGCAGCCCAGGGGTCTATGGCTACACCTTC. It yields the protein CASSPGVYGYTF.